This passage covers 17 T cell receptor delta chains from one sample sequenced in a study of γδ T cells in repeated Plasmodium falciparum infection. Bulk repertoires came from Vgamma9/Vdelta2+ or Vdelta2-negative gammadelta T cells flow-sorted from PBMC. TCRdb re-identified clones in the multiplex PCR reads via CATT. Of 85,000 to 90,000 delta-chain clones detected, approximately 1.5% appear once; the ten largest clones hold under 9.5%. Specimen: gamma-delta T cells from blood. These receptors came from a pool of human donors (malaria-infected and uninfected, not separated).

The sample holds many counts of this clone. CDR3 residues: CALGDPSSPSGRGIRGTDKLIF. For the CDR3, the DNA is TGTGCTCTTGGGGATCCATCCTCCCCTTCCGGTCGGGGGATACGCGGCACCGATAAACTCATCTTT. The chain has TRDV1 and TRDJ1; 10 nucleotides align to TRDD3. Per germline, CDR1 TSWWSYY and CDR2 QGS. V shed 3 bases and J 1 base; nucleotides not matched to a gene: 23. CDR3 length: 22 amino acids.

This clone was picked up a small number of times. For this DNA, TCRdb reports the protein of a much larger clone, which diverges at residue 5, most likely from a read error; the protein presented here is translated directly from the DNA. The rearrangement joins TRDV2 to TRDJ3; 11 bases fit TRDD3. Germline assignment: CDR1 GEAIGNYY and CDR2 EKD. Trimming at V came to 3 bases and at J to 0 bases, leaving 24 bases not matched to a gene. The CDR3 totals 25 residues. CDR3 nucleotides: TGTGCCTGTGACTCATCGCCTAGTGGACTGGGGGATAAGGCCACCTACTCCTGGGACACCCGACAGATGTTTTTC. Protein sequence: CACDSSPSGLGDKATYSWDTRQMFF.

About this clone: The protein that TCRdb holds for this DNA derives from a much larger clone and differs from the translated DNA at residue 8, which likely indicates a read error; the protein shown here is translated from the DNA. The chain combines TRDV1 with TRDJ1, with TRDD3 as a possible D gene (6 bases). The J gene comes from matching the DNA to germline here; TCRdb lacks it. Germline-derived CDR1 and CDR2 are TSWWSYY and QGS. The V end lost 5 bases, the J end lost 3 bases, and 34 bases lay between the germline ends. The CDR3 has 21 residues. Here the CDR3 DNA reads TGTGCTCTTGGGCCCAGGCGGCATCGACTCCGGCGACTGGGAGGTGCCGATAAACTCATCTTT. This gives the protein CALGPRRHRLRRLGGADKLIF.

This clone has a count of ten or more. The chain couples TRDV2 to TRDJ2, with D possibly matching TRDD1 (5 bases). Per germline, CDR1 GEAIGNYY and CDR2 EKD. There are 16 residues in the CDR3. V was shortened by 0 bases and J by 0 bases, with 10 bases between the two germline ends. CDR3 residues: CACDTLGKSLTAQLFF. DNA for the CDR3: TGTGCCTGTGACACCCTTGGGAAATCTTTGACAGCACAACTCTTCTTT.

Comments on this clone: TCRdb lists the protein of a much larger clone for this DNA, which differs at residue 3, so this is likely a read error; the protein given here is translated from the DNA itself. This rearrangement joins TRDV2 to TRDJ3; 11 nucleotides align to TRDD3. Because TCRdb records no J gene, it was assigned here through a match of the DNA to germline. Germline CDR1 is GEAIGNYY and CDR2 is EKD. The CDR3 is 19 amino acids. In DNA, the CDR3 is TGTGCCCGTGACACCATACTGGGGGATAGGAGGTGGGACACCCGACAGATGTTTTTC. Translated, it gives CARDTILGDRRWDTRQMFF.

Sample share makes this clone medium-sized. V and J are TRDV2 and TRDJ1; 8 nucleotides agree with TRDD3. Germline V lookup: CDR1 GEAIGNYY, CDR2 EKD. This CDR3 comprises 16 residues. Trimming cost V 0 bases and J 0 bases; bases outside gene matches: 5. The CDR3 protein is CACDTGLGDHTDKLIF. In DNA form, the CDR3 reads TGTGCCTGTGACACCGGCCTGGGGGACCACACCGATAAACTCATCTTT.

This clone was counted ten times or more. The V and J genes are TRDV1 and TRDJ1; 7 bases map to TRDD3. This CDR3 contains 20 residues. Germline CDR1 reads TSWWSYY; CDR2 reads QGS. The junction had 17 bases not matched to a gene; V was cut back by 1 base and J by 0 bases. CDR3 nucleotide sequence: TGTGCTCTTGGGGAACCTACTGAGAGGTGGGGGAGGATTTACACCGATAAACTCATCTTT. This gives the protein CALGEPTERWGRIYTDKLIF.

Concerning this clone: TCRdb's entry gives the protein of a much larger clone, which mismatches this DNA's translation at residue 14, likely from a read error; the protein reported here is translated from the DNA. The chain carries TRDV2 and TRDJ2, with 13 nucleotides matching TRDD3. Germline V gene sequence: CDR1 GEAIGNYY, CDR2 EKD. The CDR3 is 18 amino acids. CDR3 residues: CACDTVLGDTALTEQLFF. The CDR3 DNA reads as TGTGCCTGTGACACCGTACTGGGGGATACGGCTTTGACAGAACAACTCTTCTTT.

The CDR3 spells CACDTVAGGRPYTDKLIF. CDR3 bases: TGTGCCTGTGACACCGTAGCTGGGGGACGACCGTACACCGATAAACTCATCTTT. The chain joins TRDV2 to TRDJ1; 8 nucleotides agree with TRDD3. Matching the DNA to germline supplied the J gene, which TCRdb does not give. Germline CDR1 is GEAIGNYY and CDR2 is EKD. There are 18 residues in the CDR3. Trimming removed 0 bases from V and 0 bases from J; junction bases left unmatched: 11.

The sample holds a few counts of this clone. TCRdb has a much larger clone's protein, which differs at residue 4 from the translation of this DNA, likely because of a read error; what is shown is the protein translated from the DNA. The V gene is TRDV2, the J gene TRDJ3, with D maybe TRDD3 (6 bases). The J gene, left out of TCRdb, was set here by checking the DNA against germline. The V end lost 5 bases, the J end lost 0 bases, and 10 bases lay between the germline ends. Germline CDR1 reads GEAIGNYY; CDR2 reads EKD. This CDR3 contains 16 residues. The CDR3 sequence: CACGLLGSWDTRQMFF. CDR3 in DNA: TGTGCCTGTGGCCTACTGGGCTCCTGGGACACCCGACAGATGTTTTTC.

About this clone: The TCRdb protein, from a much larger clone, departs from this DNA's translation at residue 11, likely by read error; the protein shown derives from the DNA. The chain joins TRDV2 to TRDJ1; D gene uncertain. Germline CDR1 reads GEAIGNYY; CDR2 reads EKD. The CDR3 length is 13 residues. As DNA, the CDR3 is TGTGCCTGTGACAGTGTAGGAGTCGATAAACGCATCTTT. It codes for CACDSVGVDKRIF.

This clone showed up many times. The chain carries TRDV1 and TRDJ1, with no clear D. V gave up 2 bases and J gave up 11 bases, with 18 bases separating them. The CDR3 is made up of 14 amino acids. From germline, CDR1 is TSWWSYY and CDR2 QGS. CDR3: CALGEKRSHGKLIF. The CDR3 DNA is TGTGCTCTTGGGGAAAAAAGGAGTCATGGTAAGCTCATCTTT.

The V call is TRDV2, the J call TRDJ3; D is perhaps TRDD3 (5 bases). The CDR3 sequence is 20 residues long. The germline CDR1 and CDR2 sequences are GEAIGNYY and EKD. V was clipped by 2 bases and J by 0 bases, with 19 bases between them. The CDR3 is CACDMIKWGPSSWDTRQMFF. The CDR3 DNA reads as TGTGCCTGTGACATGATTAAGTGGGGACCAAGCTCCTGGGACACCCGACAGATGTTTTTC.

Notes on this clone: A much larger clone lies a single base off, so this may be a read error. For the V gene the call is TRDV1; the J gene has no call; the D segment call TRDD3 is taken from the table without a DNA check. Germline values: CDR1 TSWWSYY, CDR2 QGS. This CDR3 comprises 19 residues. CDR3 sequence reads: CALARPLGGAIKNTDKPIF. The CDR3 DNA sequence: TGTGCTCTTGCCCGGCCTCTGGGAGGTGCTATAAAGAACACCGATAAACCCATCTTT.

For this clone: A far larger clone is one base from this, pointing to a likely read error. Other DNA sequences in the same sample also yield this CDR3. For the CDR3, the DNA is TGTGCCTGTGACACCGGAGCTGCTGGGGGGTACGGATCCTGGGACACCCGACAGATGTTTTTC. Protein sequence: CACDTGAAGGYGSWDTRQMFF. The chain carries TRDV2 and TRDJ3; TRDD3 agrees at 7 bases. The J gene comes from matching the DNA to germline here; TCRdb lacks it. The V gene end was trimmed by 0 bases and the J gene end by 1 base; junction bases not matched to a gene: 14. The CDR3 contains 21 residues. Per germline, CDR1 GEAIGNYY and CDR2 EKD.

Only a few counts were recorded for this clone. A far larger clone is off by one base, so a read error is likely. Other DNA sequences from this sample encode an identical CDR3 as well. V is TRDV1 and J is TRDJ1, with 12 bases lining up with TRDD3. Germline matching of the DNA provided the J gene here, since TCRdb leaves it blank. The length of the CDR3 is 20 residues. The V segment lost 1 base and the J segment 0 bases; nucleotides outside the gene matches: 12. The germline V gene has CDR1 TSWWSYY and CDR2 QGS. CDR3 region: CALGEHPQTGGYRYTDKLIF. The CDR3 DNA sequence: TGTGCTCTTGGGGAACATCCCCAGACTGGGGGATACCGGTACACCGATAAACTCATCTTT.

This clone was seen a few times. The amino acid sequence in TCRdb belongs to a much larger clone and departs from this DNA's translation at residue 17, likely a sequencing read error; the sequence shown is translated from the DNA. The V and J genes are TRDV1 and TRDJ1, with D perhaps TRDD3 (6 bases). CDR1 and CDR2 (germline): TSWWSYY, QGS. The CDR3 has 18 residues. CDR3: CALGEWGSDPVYTDKLTF. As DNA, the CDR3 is TGTGCTCTTGGGGAATGGGGATCGGATCCCGTGTACACCGATAAACTCACCTTT.